This TCR beta chain was obtained from a study of blood T cell repertoires in COVID-19. TCRdb's table, derived via immunoSEQ multiplex PCR, lists solely in-frame clones and lacks some. The sample has over 150,000 clones; around 80% are singletons. This CDR3 region has 13 residues. The V end lost 4 bases, the J end lost 3 bases, and 9 bases lay between the germline ends. CDR1 is ENHRY and CDR2 is SYGVKD in the germline V gene. The sequencing input was peripheral blood. The receptor comes from an elderly woman with active or convalescent COVID-19. This chain joins TRBV10-3 and TRBJ1-2; unclear D gene. The CDR3 is CAISARQYYGYTF. CDR3 DNA: TGTGCCATCAGTGCGCGGCAGTACTATGGCTACACCTTC.